This TCR beta chain was identified during a study of regulatory T cells in long-lasting Graves disease. Through Arm-PCR of CDR3 regions and iRepertoire HTBI primers, TCR beta libraries were built. TCRdb reprocessed the multiplex PCR reads with MiXCR, giving one entry per CDR3 protein. The data show roughly 700,000 distinct CDR3 sequences, with approximately 31% seen just once and 42% held by the top ten. As to time point: persistent/refractory GD, antithyroid drugs over 5 years with positive TRAb. PBMC RNA was the source of the TCR library. Sequenced material: peripheral blood mononuclear cells (PBMCs), taken when the disease was refractory, from a patient treated with antithyroid drugs. The TCR comes from a female donor with Graves disease.

CDR3 residues: CASSSGDRGITEAFF. The DNA for the CDR3 is TGCGCCAGCAGCTCAGGAGACAGGGGAATCACTGAAGCTTTCTTT. The J gene is TRBJ1-1, the V gene TRBV5-1; TRBD1 aligns across 8 bases. The V and J ends lost 3 bases and 4 bases, in that order; junction bases with no gene match: 8. Germline values: CDR1 SGHRS, CDR2 YFSETQ. This CDR3 has 15 amino acids.